Below are 3 T cell receptor beta chains sequenced from a single sample in a study of T cell changes during pregnancy in multiple sclerosis. Profiling relied on immunoSEQ multiplex PCR, and the TCRdb table lists in-frame clones only, not all of them. The data show about 40,000 clones, 92% seen once. The sample was CD4+ T cells from peripheral blood mononuclear cells, taken before pregnancy. The receptors here all came from a female donor with multiple sclerosis, enrolled in a pregnancy study.

The chain joins TRBV7-9 to TRBJ1-2; D gene uncertain. V gave up 4 bases and J gave up 8 bases, with 11 bases separating them. Germline CDR1 and CDR2: SEHNR and FQNEAQ (reference sequence). This CDR3 has 12 residues. As DNA, the CDR3 is TGTGCCAGCAGCTCTCCCGGGGAGGGCTACACCTTC. Amino acids: CASSSPGEGYTF. Variable domain in full (rest from reference TRBV7-9 and TRBJ1-2): DTGVSQNPRHKITKRGQNVTFRCDPISEHNRLYWYRQTLGQGPEFLTYFQNEAQLEKSRLLSDRFSAERPKGSFSTLEIQRTEQGDSAMYLCASSSPGEGYTFGSGTRLTVV.

The V and J genes are TRBV29-1 and TRBJ2-5; possibly TRBD2 for D (5 bases). This CDR3 has 13 residues. Germline CDR1 reads SQVTM; CDR2 reads ANQGSEA. Trimming shortened V by 4 bases and J by 2 bases, and 11 bases separated the two germline ends. CDR3 residues: CSVANSAQETQYF. The CDR3 bases are TGCAGCGTTGCTAATAGCGCACAAGAGACCCAGTACTTC.

This clone came up once. The V call is TRBV27, the J call TRBJ2-7, with TRBD1 as a possible D gene (6 bases). The CDR3 has 16 amino acids. The germline V and J ends were trimmed by 5 bases and 2 bases, with 19 bases remaining between them. The germline gives CDR1 MNHEY, CDR2 SMNVEV (reference sequence). CDR3 loop: CASSPQSTEGAYEQYF. In nucleotides, the CDR3 is TGTGCCAGCAGTCCCCAGTCGACCGAGGGGGCCTACGAGCAGTACTTC.